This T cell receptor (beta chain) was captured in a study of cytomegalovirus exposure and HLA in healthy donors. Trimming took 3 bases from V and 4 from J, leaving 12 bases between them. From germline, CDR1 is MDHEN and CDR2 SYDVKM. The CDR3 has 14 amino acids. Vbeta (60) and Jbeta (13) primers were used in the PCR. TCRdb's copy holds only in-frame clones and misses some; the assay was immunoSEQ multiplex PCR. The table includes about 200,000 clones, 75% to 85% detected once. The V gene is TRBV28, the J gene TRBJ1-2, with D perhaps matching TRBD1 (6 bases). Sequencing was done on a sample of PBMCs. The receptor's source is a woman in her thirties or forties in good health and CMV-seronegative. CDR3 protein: CASSFRGAIYGYTF. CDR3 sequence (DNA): TGTGCCAGCAGTTTTCGGGGGGCGATCTATGGCTACACCTTC.